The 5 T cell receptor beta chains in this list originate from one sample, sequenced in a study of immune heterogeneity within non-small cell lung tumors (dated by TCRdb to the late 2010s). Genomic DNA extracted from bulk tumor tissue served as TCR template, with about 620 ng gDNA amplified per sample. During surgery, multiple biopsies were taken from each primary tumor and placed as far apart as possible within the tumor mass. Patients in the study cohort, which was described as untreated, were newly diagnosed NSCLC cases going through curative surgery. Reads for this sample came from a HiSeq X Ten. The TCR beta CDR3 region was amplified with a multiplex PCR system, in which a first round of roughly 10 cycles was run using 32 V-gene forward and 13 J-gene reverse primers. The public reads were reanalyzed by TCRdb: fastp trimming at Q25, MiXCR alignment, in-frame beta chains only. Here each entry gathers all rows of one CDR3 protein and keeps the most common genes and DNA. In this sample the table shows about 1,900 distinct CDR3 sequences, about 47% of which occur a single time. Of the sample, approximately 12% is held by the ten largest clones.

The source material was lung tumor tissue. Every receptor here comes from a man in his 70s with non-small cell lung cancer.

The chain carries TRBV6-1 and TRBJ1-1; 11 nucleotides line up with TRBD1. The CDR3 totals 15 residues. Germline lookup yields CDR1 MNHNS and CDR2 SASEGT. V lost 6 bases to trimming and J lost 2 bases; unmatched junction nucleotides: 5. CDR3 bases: TGTGCCAGCAGAGGGACAGGGGGTGGCAACACTGAAGCTTTCTTT. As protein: CASRGTGGGNTEAFF.

CDR3 sequence reads: CASSFLTGGTDTQYF. CDR3 DNA sequence: TGTGCCAGCAGTTTTCTGACAGGGGGAACAGATACGCAGTATTTT. V gene TRBV27 combines with J gene TRBJ2-3; 9 bases map to TRBD1. Germline V gene lookup returns CDR1 MNHEY and CDR2 SMNVEV (reference sequence). J was trimmed by 3 bases and V by 3 bases; bases with no gene match: 4. This CDR3 has 15 amino acids.

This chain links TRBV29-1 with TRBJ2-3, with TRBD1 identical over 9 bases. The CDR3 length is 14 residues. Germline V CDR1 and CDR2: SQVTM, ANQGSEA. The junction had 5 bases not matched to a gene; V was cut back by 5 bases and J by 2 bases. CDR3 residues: CSVPGTGNTDTQYF. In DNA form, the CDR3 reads TGCAGCGTTCCAGGGACAGGGAACACAGATACGCAGTATTTT.

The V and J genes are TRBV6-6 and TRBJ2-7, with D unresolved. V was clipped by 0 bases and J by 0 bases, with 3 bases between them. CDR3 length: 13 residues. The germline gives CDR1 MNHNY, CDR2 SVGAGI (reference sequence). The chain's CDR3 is CASSYSPSYEQYF. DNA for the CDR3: TGTGCCAGCAGTTACTCCCCCTCCTACGAGCAGTACTTC.

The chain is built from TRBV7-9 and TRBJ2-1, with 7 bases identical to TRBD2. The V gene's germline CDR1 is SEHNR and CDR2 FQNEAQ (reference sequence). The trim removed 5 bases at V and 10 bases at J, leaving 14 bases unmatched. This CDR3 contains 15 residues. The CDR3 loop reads CASSTPSGPGPEQFF. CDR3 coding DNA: TGTGCCAGCAGCACTCCTAGCGGTCCCGGACCGGAGCAGTTCTTC.